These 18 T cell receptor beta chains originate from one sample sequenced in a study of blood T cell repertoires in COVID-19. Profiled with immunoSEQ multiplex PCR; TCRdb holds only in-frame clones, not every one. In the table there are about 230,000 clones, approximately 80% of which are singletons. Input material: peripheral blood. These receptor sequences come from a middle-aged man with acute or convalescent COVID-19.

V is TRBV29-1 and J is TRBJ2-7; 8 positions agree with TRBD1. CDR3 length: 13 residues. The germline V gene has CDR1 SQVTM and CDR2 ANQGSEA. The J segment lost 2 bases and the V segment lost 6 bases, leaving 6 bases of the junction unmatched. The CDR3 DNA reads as TGCAGCGTCGGACAGGGCCAAACCTACGAGCAGTACTTC. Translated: CSVGQGQTYEQYF.

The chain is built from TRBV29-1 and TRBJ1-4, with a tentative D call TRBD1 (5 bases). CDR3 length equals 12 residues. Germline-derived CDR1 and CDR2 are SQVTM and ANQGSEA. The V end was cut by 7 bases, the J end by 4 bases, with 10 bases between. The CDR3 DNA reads TGCAGCGCCGGCGACAGTAATGAAAAACTGTTTTTT. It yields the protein CSAGDSNEKLFF.

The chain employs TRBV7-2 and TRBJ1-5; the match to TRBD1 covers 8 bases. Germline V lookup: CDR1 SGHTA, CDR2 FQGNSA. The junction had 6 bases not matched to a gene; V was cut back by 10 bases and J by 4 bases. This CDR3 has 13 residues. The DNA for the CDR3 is TGTGCCACAGGAAACAGGGGGAATCAGCCCCAGCATTTT. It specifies CATGNRGNQPQHF.

In DNA form, the CDR3 reads TGTGCCAGCAGCCAAGGGACCTGGGGGGCCGGGGAGCTGTTTTTT. Its protein is CASSQGTWGAGELFF. The chain combines TRBV3-1 (or the pseudogene TRBV3-2) with TRBJ2-2, with D maybe TRBD2 (6 bases). Trimming removed 1 base at V and 6 bases at J, with 12 bases between. CDR1 and CDR2 from the germline V gene are LGHDT and YNNKEL (reference sequence). This CDR3 is 15 amino acids long.

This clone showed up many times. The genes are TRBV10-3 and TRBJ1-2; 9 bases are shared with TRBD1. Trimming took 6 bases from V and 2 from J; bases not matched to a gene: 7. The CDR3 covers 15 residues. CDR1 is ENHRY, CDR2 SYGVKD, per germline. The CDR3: CAISLLGTGNYGYTF. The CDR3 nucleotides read TGTGCCATCAGCCTCTTAGGGACAGGGAACTATGGCTACACCTTC.

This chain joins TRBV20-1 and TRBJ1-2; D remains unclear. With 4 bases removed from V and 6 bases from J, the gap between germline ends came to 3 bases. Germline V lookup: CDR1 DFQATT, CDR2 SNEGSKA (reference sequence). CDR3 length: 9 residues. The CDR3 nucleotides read TGCAGTGCTAATAATGGCTACACCTTC. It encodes CSANNGYTF.

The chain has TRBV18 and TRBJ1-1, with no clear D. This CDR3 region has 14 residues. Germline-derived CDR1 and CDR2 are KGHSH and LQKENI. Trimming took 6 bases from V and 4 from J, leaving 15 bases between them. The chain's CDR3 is CASSYEGVGTEAFF. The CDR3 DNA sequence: TGTGCCAGCTCGTATGAGGGAGTGGGCACTGAAGCTTTCTTT.

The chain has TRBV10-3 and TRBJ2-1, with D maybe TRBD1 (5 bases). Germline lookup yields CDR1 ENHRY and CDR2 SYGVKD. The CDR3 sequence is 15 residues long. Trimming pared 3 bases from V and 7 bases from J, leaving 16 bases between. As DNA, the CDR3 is TGTGCCATCAGTGACGGGCAGGGAAGGGTGAATGAGCAGTTCTTC. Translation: CAISDGQGRVNEQFF.

CDR3: CASSQTGLGTEAFF. The CDR3 nucleotides are TGTGCCAGCAGCCAAACAGGGCTCGGCACTGAAGCTTTCTTT. The rearrangement joins TRBV11-2 to TRBJ1-1, with TRBD1 as a possible D gene (6 bases). The germline V and J ends were trimmed by 5 bases and 4 bases, with 14 bases remaining between them. From germline, CDR1 is SGHAT and CDR2 FQNNGV. This CDR3 is built from 14 residues.

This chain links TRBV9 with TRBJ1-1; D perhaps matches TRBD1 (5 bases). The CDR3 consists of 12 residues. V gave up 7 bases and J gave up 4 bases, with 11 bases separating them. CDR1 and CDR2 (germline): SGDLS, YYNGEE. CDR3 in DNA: TGTGCCAGCGGCACAGGTAGCACTGAAGCTTTCTTT. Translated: CASGTGSTEAFF.

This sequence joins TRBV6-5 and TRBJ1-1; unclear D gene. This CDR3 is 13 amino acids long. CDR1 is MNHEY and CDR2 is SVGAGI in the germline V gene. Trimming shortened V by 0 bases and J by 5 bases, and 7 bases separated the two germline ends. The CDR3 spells CASSYSGETEAFF. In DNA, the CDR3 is TGTGCCAGCAGTTACTCCGGGGAGACTGAAGCTTTCTTT.

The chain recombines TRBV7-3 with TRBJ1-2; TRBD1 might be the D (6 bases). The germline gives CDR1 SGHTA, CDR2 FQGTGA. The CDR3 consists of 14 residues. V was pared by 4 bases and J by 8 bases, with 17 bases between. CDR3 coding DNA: TGTGCCAGCAGCTCGGGGCAGGGGTTGAGCGGCTACACCTTC. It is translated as CASSSGQGLSGYTF.

The DNA for the CDR3 is TGCGCCAGCAGCCAAGAAACAGGAGGGGACACTGAAGCTTTCTTT. Its protein product is CASSQETGGDTEAFF. V gene TRBV4-3 combines with J gene TRBJ1-1, with D tentatively TRBD1 (5 bases). This CDR3 is built from 15 residues. Germline CDR1 LGHNA, CDR2 YSLEER. V was shortened by 0 bases and J by 3 bases, with 11 bases between the two germline ends.

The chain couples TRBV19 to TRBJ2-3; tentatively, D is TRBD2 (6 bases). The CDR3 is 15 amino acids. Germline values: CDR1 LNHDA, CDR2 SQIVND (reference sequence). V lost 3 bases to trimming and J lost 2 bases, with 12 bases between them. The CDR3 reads CASSIKGLHTDTQYF. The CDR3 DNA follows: TGTGCCAGTAGTATTAAGGGACTGCACACAGATACGCAGTATTTT.

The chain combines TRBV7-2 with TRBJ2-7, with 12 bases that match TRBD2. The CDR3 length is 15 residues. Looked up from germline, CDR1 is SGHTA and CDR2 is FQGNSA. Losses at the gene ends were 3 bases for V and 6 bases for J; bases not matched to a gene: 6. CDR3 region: CASSFTLAGGGEQYF. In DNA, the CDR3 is TGTGCCAGCAGCTTTACACTAGCGGGAGGAGGCGAGCAGTACTTC.

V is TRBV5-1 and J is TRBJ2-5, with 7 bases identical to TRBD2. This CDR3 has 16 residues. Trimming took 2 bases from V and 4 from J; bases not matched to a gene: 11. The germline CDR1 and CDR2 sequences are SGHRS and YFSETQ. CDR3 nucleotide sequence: TGCGCCAGCAGCTTATCTGGGGCGGGAGTGGTAGAGACCCAGTACTTC. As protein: CASSLSGAGVVETQYF.

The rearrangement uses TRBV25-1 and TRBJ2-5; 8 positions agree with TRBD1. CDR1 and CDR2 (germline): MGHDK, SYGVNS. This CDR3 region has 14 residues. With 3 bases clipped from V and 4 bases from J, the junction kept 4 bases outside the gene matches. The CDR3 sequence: CASSDAGGSETQYF. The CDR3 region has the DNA TGTGCCAGCAGTGACGCAGGGGGCTCAGAGACCCAGTACTTC. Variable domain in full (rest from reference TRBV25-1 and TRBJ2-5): EADIYQTPRYLVIGTGKKITLECSQTMGHDKMYWYQQDPGMELHLIHYSYGVNSTEKGDLSSESTVSRIRTEHFPLTLESARPSHTSQYLCASSDAGGSETQYFGPGTRLLVL.

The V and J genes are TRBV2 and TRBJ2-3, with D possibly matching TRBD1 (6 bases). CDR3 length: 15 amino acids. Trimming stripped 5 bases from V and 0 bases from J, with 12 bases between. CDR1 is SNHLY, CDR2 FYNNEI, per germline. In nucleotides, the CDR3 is TGTGCCAGCAGTTTTAGGCAGGGGAGCACAGATACGCAGTATTTT. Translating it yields CASSFRQGSTDTQYF.